This T cell receptor beta chain was retrieved from a study of T cell responses to AZD1222 COVID-19 vaccine. This clone is a singleton in its sample. The repertoire was sequenced with immunoSEQ multiplex PCR; TCRdb's copy has only in-frame clones and lacks some. The data show around 160,000 clones, 90% to 95% seen once. The V end lost 5 bases, the J end lost 2 bases, and 10 bases lay between the germline ends. The germline CDR1 and CDR2 sequences are MNHNS and SASEGT. The CDR3 sequence is 14 residues long. Source: peripheral blood, taken on day 0 of MenACWY control vaccination. The chain recombines TRBV6-1 with TRBJ1-3, with D maybe TRBD1 (6 bases). The TCR originated in an adult in good health. CDR3 DNA sequence: TGTGCCAGCAGTTTCTACAGGGCTGGAAACACCATATATTTT. Protein sequence: CASSFYRAGNTIYF.